The rows below give T cell receptor beta chains drawn from one sample of a study of T cells in localized non-small cell lung cancer. Libraries were prepared by immunoSEQ multiplex PCR; TCRdb keeps only in-frame clonotypes and omits some of them. The repertoire has about 130,000 clones, roughly nine tenths of them found once; the top ten carry approximately 1.5%. This sample comprised peripheral blood, obtained before any cancer treatment. These receptors were obtained from a female donor older than 55 with stage I lung adenocarcinoma. Both conserved end residues are part of each CDR3.

>TRBJ1-1|TRBV18
CASSPTGVGTEAFF
>TRBJ2-2|TRBV19
CASTRTGPGELFF
>TRBJ1-2|TRBV19
CASSIDKVFGYGYTF
>TRBJ1-2|TRBV28
CASRSELANYGYTF
>TRBJ2-1|TRBV7-9
CASSLDNYNEQFF
>TRBJ2-7|TRBV18
CASSVSYEQYF
>TRBJ2-3|TRBV27
CASSLGGSLIDTQYF
>TRBJ2-3|TRBV28
CASTILTSGRTDTQYF
>TRBJ2-2|TRBV2
CASTGTAGTGELFF
>TRBJ2-3|TRBV4-2
CASSPRTVNTDTQYF
>TRBJ2-7|TRBV14
CASSQFTGVRGQGRGEQYF
>TRBJ1-1|TRBV4-1
CASSQVRGNTEAFF
>TRBJ2-7|TRBV25-1
CASSEPPPRDHEQYF
>TRBJ1-5|TRBV2
CASSPTGNQPQHF
>TRBJ2-1|TRBV5-1
CASSLVPIAYNEQFF
>TRBJ2-1|TRBV7-2
CASSFGGPPTNNEQFF
>TRBJ2-1|TRBV5-6
CASSPQGGPSIYNEQFF
>TRBJ2-3|TRBV7-9
CASSPVTDTQYF
>TRBJ1-1|TRBV10-3
CAISVSANTEAFF
>TRBJ1-4|TRBV18
CASSPETGKNEKLFF
>TRBJ2-1|TRBV19
CASSIRAGNSYNEQFF
>TRBJ1-2|TRBV5-5
CASSLQGANYGYTF
>TRBJ2-3|TRBV13
CASSLGLATTDTQYF
>TRBJ2-5|TRBV6-5
CASSPQQVPETQYF